This T cell receptor (beta chain) was sequenced in a study of blood T cells in healthy people across ages. General study findings and limits: TCR beta diversity per million T cells fell roughly linearly with age. Fewer expanded clones and more diversity marked long-lived versus aged donors.

The CDR3 is 15 amino acids. Germline V gene lookup returns CDR1 SGHRS and CDR2 YFSETQ. V was pared by 3 bases and J by 8 bases, with 6 bases of the junction left unmatched. The use of a sample-barcoded 5' primer and a J-beta primer mix characterized a second PCR of roughly 7 to 11 cycles. Unique molecular identifiers of 12 random nucleotides labeled each cDNA. TCRdb recomputed calls from the 5' RACE reads with MiXCR, one row per CDR3 protein. The sample shows 1.2 million to 1.5 million distinct CDR3 sequences, approximately 40% of them seen only once. A note on this clonotype: The antigen remains undetermined.

This chain uses TRBV5-1 with TRBJ1-6, with TRBD1 matching over 9 bases. Sequencing was performed on blood. This TCR was recovered from a woman younger than 30 in good health. The CDR3 region has the DNA TGCGCCAGCAGCTCGACAGGGGGAGAGGATTCACCCCTCCACTTT. Translation gives CASSSTGGEDSPLHF.